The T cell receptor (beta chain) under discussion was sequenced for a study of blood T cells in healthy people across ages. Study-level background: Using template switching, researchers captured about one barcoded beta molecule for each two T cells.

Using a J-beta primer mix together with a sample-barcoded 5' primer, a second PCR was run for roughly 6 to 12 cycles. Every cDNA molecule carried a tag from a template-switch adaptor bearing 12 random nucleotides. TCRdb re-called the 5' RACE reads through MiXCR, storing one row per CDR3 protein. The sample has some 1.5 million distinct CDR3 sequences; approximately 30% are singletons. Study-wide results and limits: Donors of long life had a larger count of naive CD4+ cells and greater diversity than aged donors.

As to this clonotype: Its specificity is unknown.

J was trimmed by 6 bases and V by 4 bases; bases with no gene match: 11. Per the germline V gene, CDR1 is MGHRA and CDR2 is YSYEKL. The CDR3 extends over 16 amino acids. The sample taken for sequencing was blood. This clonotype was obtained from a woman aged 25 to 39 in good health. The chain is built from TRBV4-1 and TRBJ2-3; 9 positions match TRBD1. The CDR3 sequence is CASSRLGGQGEDTQYF. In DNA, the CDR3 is TGCGCCAGCAGCCGTTTAGGGGGACAGGGAGAGGATACGCAGTATTTT.